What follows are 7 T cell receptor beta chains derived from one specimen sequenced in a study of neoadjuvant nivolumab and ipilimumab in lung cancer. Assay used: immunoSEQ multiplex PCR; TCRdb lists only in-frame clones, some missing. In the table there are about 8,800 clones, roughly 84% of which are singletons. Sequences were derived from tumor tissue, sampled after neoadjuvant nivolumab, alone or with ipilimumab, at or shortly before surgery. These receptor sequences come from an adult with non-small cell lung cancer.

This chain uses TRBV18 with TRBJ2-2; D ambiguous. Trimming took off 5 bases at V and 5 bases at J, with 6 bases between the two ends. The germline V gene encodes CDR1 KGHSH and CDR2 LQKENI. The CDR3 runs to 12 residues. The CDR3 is CASSKGTGELFF. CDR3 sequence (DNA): TGTGCCAGCTCAAAGGGTACCGGGGAGCTGTTTTTT.

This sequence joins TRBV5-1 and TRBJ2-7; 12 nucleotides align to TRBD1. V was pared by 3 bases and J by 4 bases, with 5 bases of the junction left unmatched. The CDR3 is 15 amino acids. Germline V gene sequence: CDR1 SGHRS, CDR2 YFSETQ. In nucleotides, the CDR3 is TGCGCCAGCAGCTCGCTGGGACAGGGGGCTTACGAGCAGTACTTC. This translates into CASSSLGQGAYEQYF. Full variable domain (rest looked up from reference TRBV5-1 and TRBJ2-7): KAGVTQTPRYLIKTRGQQVTLSCSPISGHRSVSWYQQTPGQGLQFLFEYFSETQRNKGNFPGRFSGRQFSNSRSEMNVSTLELGDSALYLCASSSLGQGAYEQYFGPGTRLTVT.

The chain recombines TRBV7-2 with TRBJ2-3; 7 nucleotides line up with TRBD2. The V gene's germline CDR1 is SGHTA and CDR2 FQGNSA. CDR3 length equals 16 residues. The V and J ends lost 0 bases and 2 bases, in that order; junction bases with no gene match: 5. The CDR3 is CASSLAQSGTTDTQYF. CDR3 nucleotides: TGTGCCAGCAGCTTAGCGCAGAGCGGGACCACAGATACGCAGTATTTT.

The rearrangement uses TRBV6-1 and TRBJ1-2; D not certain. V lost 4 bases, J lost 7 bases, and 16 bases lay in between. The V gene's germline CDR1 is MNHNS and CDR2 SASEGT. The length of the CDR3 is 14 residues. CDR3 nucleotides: TGTGCCAGCAGTGGGATGCCTGGAGTTCCTGGCTACACCTTC. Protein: CASSGMPGVPGYTF.

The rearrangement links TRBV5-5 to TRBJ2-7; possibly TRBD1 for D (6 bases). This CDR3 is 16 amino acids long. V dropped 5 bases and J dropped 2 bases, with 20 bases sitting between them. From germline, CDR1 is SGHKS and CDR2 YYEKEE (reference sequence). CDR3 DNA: TGTGCCAGCAGACGGCCACAGGGAGTCGCAACCTACGAGCAGTACTTC. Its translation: CASRRPQGVATYEQYF.

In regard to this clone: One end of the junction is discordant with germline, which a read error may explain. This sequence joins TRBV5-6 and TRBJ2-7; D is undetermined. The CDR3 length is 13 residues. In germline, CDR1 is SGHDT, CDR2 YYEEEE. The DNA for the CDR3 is TGTGCCAGCAGCTTTTTGTCTACCTCTTCGTTTTTCTTC. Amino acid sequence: CASSFLSTSSFFF.

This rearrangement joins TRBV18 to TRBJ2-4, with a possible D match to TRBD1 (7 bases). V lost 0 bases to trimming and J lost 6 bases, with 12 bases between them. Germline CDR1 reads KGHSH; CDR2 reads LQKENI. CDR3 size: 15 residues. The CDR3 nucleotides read TGTGCCAGCTCACCACCCGCCCAGGGGGGAAACATTCAGTACTTC. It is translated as CASSPPAQGGNIQYF.